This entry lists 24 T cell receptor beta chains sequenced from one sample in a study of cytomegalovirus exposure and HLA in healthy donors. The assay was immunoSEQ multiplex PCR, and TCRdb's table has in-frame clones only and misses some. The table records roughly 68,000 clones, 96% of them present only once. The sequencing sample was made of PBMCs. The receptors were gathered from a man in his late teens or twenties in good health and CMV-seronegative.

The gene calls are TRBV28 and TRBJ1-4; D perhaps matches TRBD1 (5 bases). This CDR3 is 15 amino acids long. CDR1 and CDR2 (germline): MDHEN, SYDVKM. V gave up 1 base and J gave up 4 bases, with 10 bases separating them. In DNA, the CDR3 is TGTGCCAGCAGTTTATACCAGGGCTATAATGAAAAACTGTTTTTT. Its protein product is CASSLYQGYNEKLFF.

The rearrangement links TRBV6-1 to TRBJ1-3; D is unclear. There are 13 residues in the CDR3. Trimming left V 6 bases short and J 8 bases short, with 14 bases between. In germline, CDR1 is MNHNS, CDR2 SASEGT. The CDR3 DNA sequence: TGTGCCAGCAGCCAGATAAGTGGTGACACCATATATTTT. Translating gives CASSQISGDTIYF.

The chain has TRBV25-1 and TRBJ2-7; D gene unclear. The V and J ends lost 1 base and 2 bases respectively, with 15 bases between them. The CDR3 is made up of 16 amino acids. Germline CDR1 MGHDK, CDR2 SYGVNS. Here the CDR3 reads CASSESIRVIPYEQYF. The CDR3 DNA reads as TGTGCCAGCAGTGAATCTATCCGGGTTATTCCCTACGAGCAGTACTTC.

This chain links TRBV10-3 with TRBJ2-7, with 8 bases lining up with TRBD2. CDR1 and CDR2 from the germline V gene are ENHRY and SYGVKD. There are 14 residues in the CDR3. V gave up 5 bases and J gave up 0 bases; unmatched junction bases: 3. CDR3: CAISNSGTSYEQYF. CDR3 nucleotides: TGTGCCATCAGTAATAGCGGGACCTCCTACGAGCAGTACTTC.

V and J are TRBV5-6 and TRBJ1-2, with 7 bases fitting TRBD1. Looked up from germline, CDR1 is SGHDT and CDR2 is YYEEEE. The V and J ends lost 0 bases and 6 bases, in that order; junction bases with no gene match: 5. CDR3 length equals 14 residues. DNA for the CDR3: TGTGCCAGCAGCTTGGATCAGGGGGGAGATGGCTACACCTTC. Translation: CASSLDQGGDGYTF.

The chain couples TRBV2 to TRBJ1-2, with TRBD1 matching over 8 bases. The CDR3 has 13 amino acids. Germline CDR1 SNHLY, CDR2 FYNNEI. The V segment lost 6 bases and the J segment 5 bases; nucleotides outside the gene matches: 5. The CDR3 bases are TGTGCCAGCAGGGCCCGGACAGGGTATGGCTACACCTTC. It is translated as CASRARTGYGYTF.

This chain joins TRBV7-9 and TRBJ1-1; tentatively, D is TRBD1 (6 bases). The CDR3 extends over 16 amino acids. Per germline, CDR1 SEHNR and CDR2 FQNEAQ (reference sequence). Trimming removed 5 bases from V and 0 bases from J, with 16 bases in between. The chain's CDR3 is CASSAYGQTMNTEAFF. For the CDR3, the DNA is TGTGCCAGCAGCGCCTACGGACAGACCATGAACACTGAAGCTTTCTTT.

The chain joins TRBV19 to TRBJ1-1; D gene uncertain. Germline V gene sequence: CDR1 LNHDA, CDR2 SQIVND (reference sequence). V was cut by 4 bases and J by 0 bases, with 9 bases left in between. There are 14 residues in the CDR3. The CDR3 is CASSRAEMNTEAFF. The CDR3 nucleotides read TGTGCCAGTAGTAGGGCTGAGATGAACACTGAAGCTTTCTTT.

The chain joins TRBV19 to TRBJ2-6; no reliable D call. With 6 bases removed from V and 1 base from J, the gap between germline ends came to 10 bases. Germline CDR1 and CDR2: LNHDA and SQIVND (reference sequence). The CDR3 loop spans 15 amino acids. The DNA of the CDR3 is TGTGCCAGTAGGCGCCCAAGTTCTGGGGCCAACGTCCTGACTTTC. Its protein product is CASRRPSSGANVLTF.

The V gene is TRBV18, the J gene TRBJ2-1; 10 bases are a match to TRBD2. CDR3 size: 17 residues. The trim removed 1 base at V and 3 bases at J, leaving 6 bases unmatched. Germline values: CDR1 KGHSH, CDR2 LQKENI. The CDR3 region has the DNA TGTGCCAGCTCACCACTCCGCTTAGCGGGAGGCTACAATGAGCAGTTCTTC. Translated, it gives CASSPLRLAGGYNEQFF.

In nucleotides, the CDR3 is TGTGCCAGTAGTATTAACAGGGGGCAAGGCTACACCTTC. It translates to CASSINRGQGYTF. The gene calls are TRBV19 and TRBJ1-2, with 9 bases aligning to TRBD1. CDR1 is LNHDA, CDR2 SQIVND, per germline (reference sequence). The length of the CDR3 is 13 residues. J gave up 8 bases and V 3 bases, and 4 bases lay outside the gene matches.

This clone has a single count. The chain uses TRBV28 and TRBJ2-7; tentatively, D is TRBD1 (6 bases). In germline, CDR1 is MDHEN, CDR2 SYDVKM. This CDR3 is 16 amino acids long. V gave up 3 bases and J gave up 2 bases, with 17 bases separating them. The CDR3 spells CASSFPPGAAPYEQYF. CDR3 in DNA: TGTGCCAGCAGTTTTCCCCCAGGGGCAGCCCCCTACGAGCAGTACTTC.

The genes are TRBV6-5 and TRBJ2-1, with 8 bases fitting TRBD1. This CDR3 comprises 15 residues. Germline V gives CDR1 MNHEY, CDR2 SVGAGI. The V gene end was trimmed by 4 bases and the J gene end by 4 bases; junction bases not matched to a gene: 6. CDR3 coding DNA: TGTGCCAGCAGTTTATCGGGACAGGTATACAATGAGCAGTTCTTC. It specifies CASSLSGQVYNEQFF.

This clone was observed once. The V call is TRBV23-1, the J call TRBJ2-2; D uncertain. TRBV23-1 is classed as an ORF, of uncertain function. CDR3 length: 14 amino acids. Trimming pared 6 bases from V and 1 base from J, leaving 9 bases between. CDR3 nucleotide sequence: TGCGCCAGCAGACTCCCAGGGAACACCGGGGAGCTGTTTTTT. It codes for CASRLPGNTGELFF.

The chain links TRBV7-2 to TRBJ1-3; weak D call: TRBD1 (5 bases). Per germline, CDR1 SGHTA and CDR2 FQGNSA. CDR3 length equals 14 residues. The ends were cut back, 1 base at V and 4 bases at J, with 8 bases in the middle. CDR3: CASSLVAGGNTIYF. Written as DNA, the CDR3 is TGTGCCAGCAGCTTAGTGGCAGGGGGAAACACCATATATTTT.

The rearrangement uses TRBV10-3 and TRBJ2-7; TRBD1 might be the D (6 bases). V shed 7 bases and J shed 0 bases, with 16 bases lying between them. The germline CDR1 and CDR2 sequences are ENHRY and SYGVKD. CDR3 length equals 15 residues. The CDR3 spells CAIKPSGQTSYEQYF. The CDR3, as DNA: TGTGCCATCAAACCTTCGGGACAAACCTCCTACGAGCAGTACTTC.

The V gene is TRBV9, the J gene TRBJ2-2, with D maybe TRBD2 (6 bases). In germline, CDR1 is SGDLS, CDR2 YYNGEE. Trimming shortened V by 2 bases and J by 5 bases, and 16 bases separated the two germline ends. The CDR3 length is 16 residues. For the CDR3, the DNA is TGTGCCAGCAGCGTCTACGCGGGAATGAGGACCGGGGAGCTGTTTTTT. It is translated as CASSVYAGMRTGELFF.

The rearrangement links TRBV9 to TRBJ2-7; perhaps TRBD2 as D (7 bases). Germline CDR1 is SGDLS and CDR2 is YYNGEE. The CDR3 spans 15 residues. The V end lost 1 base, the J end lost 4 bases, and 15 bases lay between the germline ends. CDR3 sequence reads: CASSVRGGDSYEQYF. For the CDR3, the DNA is TGTGCCAGCAGCGTACGAGGGGGGGACTCATACGAGCAGTACTTC.

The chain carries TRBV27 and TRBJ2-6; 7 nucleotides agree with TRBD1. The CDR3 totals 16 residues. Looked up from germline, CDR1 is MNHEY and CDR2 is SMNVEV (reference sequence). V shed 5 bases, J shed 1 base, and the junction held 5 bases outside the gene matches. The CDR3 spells CASSPGTASGANVLTF. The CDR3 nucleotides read TGTGCCAGCAGTCCTGGGACAGCTTCTGGGGCCAACGTCCTGACTTTC.

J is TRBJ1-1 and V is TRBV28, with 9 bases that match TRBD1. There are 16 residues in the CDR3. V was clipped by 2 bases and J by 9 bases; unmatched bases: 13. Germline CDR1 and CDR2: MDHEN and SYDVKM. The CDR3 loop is CASSLTLGPGQGKAFF. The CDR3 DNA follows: TGTGCCAGCAGTTTAACTTTAGGGCCGGGACAGGGCAAAGCTTTCTTT.

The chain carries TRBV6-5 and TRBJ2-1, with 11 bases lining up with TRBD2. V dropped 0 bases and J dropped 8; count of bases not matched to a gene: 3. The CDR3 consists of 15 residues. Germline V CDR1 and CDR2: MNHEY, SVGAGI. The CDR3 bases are TGTGCCAGCAGTTACTCTACTAGCGGGAGTGATGAGCAGTTCTTC. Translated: CASSYSTSGSDEQFF.

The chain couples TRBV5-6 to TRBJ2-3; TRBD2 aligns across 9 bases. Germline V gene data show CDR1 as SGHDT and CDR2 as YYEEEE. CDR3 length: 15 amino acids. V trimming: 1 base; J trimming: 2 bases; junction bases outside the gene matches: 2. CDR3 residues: CASSLLAGSTDTQYF. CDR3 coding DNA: TGTGCCAGCAGCTTGCTAGCGGGATCCACAGATACGCAGTATTTT.

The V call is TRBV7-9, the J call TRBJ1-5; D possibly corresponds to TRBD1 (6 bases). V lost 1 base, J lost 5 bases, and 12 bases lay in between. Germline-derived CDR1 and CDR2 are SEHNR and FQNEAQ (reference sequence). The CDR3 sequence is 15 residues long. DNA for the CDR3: TGTGCCAGCAGCTTAGGTGTGGACAGTGATCAGCCCCAGCATTTT. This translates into CASSLGVDSDQPQHF.

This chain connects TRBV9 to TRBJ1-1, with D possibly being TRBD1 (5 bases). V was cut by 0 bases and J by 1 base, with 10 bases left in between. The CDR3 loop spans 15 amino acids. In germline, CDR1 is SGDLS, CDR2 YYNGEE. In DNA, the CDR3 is TGTGCCAGCAGCGTAGCTGCCGGACAGAACACTGAAGCTTTCTTT. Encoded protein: CASSVAAGQNTEAFF. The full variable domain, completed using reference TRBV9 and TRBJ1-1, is DSGVTQTPKHLITATGQRVTLRCSPRSGDLSVYWYQQSLDQGLQFLIQYYNGEERAKGNILERFSAQQFPDLHSELNLSSLELGDSALYFCASSVAAGQNTEAFFGQGTRLTVV.